The rows below give T cell receptor beta chains drawn from one sample of a study of blood T cell repertoires in COVID-19. Some clones are missing from TCRdb's copy, which holds only in-frame ones; the method was immunoSEQ multiplex PCR. Of under 500,000 clones in the sample, roughly 90% are singletons; the top ten hold more than 4%. The sample consisted of peripheral blood. Receptors were obtained from a woman aged 25 to 39 with acute or convalescent COVID-19. Each CDR3 is given with its conserved first and last residue. Each record gives: D gene, clone size, V gene, J gene, CDR3 DNA, CDR3 protein. The D gene is left open where the match is weak. Not every row has a clone size; where given, it reads once, few, many or a size class.

TRBD2	.	TRBV6-2/TRBV6-3	TRBJ2-3	TGTGCCAGCAGTGGGGGGGGTACGCAGTATTTT	CASSGGGTQYF
.	.	TRBV7-9	TRBJ2-2	TGTGCCAGCAGCTCCGACAATGCGTCGGCGAACACCGGGGAGCTGTTTTTT	CASSSDNASANTGELFF
.	.	TRBV2	TRBJ2-3	TGTGCCAGCGGAAGAGAGGTCACAGATACGCAGTATTTT	CASGREVTDTQYF
TRBD1	.	TRBV7-2	TRBJ1-3	TGTGCCAGCAGCTTGACAGGGTCAAACTCTGGAAACACCATATATTTT	CASSLTGSNSGNTIYF
.	.	TRBV10-2	TRBJ2-3	TGCGCCAGCAGTGGTAGGGGGGATACGCAGTATTTT	CASSGRGDTQYF
.	.	TRBV7-3	TRBJ2-3	TGTGCCAGCAGCCCTTCACGGGGGGCTCTCACAGATACGCAGTATTTT	CASSPSRGALTDTQYF
.	once	TRBV11-2	TRBJ1-1	TGTGCCAGCAGCTTAGGCAGGATGAACACTGAAGCTTTCTTT	CASSLGRMNTEAFF
.	.	TRBV5-1	TRBJ2-7	TGCGCCAGCAGCTTGAAGTCGACGGGTAGCTCCTACGAGCAGTACTTC	CASSLKSTGSSYEQYF
.	.	TRBV12-3/TRBV12-4	TRBJ1-2	TGTGCCAGCAGGGCGGACTGGGGCTACACCTTC	CASRADWGYTF
.	.	TRBV12-5	TRBJ2-3	TGTGCTAGTGGCCTATTCACAGATACGCAGTATTTT	CASGLFTDTQYF
.	once	TRBV27	TRBJ2-2	TGTGCCAGCAGTTTTGGCGGGAACACCGGGGAGCTGTTTTTT	CASSFGGNTGELFF
.	.	TRBV2	TRBJ1-6	TGTGCCAGCAGTGGACCGGACGGGAGCTCCTATAATTCACCCCTCCACTTT	CASSGPDGSSYNSPLHF
TRBD1	.	TRBV25-1	TRBJ1-5	TGTGCCAGCAGTACGACAGGGAGTAATCAGCCCCAGCATTTT	CASSTTGSNQPQHF
.	.	TRBV14	TRBJ2-7	TGTGCCAGCAGCCTAAACTACGAGCAGTACTTC	CASSLNYEQYF
.	.	TRBV19	TRBJ1-1	TGTGCCAGTAGTCCCAACCCGGGGATGAACACTGAAGCTTTCTTT	CASSPNPGMNTEAFF
TRBD1	.	TRBV10-3	TRBJ2-5	TGTGCCATCAGTCGGACAGGGACGGAGACCCAGTACTTC	CAISRTGTETQYF
.	.	TRBV11-1	TRBJ1-2	TGTGCCAGCAGTGGACAGAACTATGGCTACACCTTC	CASSGQNYGYTF
.	.	TRBV9	TRBJ2-5	TGTGCCAGCAGCCCTGGGGGGGGCTCTTTCGAGACCCAGTACTTC	CASSPGGGSFETQYF
.	.	TRBV7-9	TRBJ1-1	TGTGCCAGCAGCTTTTTCAGTTCTGAAGCTTTCTTT	CASSFFSSEAFF
TRBD2	.	TRBV5-1	TRBJ2-3	TGCGCCAGCAGCCGTGGGACTAGCGGGGGGACTTTCACAGATACGCAGTATTTT	CASSRGTSGGTFTDTQYF
.	.	TRBV3-1/TRBV3-2	TRBJ1-2	TGTGCCAGCAGCCACTCTTTGACGGGGGGCTCCGACGGCTACACCTTC	CASSHSLTGGSDGYTF
.	.	TRBV10-2	TRBJ1-1	TGCGCCAGCATCCGGGATGGGAACACTGAAGCTTTCTTT	CASIRDGNTEAFF
TRBD1	.	TRBV11-2	TRBJ1-1	TGTGCCAGCAGCAATCATGGGACAGGGAACACTGAAGCTTTCTTT	CASSNHGTGNTEAFF
.	.	TRBV28	TRBJ2-7	TGTGCCAGCAGTCGGACATCCTACGAGCAGTACTTC	CASSRTSYEQYF
TRBD1	.	TRBV27	TRBJ1-1	TGTGCCAGCAGTTCCCGCTCATTCGGGACAGGGAGGGGGGACACTGAAGCTTTCTTT	CASSSRSFGTGRGDTEAFF
TRBD1	few	TRBV28	TRBJ2-7	TGTGCCAGCAGGCAATTAACAGGGGGTTACGAGCAGTACTTC	CASRQLTGGYEQYF
TRBD1	few	TRBV18	TRBJ2-1	TGTGCCAGCTCGCTCCCGGGACAGGGGACCGATGAGCAGTTCTTC	CASSLPGQGTDEQFF
.	.	TRBV28	TRBJ2-7	TGTGCCAGCAGTTTTACACCCAACTACGAGCAGTACTTC	CASSFTPNYEQYF
TRBD1	.	TRBV7-2	TRBJ1-2	TGTGCCAGCAGCTTAGGGGCCGGGACAGGGGGCGTGGGGCGCACCTTC	CASSLGAGTGGVGRTF
.	.	TRBV10-1	TRBJ2-7	TGCGCCAGCAGTGGGCCGGGGGAGCAGTACTTC	CASSGPGEQYF
TRBD2	.	TRBV5-4	TRBJ2-7	TGTGCCAGCAGCTTGATGCGGGGGGGCGACGACGAGCAGTACTTC	CASSLMRGGDDEQYF
TRBD1	.	TRBV2	TRBJ1-5	TGTGCCAGCAGTTCCACCGGGACAGGGAATCAGCCCCAGCATTTT	CASSSTGTGNQPQHF
TRBD2	.	TRBV9	TRBJ2-5	TGTGCCAGCAGCGTAGCTGGGGGGGTCCAAGAGACCCAGTACTTC	CASSVAGGVQETQYF
.	.	TRBV19	TRBJ2-3	TGTGCCAGTAGTATCGGGGATAGCACAGATACGCAGTATTTT	CASSIGDSTDTQYF
.	.	TRBV29-1	TRBJ1-1	TGCAGCGTTGTGGCCAGGGGGAACACTGAAGCTTTCTTT	CSVVARGNTEAFF